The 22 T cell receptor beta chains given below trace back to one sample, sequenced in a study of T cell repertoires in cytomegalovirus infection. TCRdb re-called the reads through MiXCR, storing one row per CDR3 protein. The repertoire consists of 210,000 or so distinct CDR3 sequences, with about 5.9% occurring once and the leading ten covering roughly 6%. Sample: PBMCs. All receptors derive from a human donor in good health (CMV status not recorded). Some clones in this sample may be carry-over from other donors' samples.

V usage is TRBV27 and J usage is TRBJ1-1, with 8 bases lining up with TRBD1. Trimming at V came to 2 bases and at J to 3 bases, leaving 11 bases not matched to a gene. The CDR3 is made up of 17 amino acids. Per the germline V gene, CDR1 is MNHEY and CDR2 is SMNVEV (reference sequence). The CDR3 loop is CASSLGRGPREYTEAFF. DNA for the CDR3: TGTGCCAGCAGTTTAGGCAGGGGGCCACGGGAATACACTGAAGCTTTCTTT.

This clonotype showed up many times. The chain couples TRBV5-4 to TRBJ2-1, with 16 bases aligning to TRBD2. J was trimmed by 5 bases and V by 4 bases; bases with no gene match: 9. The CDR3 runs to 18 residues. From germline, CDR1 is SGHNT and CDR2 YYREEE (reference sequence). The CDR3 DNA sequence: TGTGCCAGCAGCGCGGGACTAGCGGGGGGGGGGGCTCACAATGAGCAGTTCTTC. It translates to CASSAGLAGGGAHNEQFF.

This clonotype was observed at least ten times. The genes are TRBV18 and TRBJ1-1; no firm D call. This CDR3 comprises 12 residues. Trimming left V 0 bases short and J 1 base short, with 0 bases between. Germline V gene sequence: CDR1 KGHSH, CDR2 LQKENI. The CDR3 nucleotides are TGTGCCAGCTCACCACCGAACACTGAAGCTTTCTTT. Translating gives CASSPPNTEAFF.

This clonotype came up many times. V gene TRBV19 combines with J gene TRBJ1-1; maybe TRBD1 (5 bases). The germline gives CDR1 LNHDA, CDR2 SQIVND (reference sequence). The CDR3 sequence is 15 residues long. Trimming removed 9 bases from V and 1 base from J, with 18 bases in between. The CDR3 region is CASTFIRDSNTEAFF. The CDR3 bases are TGTGCCAGCACATTTATCCGGGACTCGAACACTGAAGCTTTCTTT.

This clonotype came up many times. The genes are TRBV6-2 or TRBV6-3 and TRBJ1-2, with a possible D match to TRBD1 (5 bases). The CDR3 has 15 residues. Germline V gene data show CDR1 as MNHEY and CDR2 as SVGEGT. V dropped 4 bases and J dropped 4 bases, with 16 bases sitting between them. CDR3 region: CASSWGHRTGYGYTF. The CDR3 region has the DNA TGTGCCAGCAGTTGGGGCCATCGGACGGGCTATGGCTACACCTTC.

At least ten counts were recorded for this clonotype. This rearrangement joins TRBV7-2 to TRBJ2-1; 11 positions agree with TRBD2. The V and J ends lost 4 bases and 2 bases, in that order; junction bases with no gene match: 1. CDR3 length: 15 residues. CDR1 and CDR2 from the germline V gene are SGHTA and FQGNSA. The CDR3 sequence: CASSSSGGTYNEQFF. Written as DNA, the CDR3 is TGTGCCAGCAGCTCTAGCGGGGGGACCTACAATGAGCAGTTCTTC.

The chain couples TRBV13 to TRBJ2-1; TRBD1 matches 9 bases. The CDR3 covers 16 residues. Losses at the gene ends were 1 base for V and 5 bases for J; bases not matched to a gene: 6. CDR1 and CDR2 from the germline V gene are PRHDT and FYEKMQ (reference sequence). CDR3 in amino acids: CASSLVWDRANNEQFF. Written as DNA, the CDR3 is TGTGCCAGCAGCTTAGTCTGGGACAGGGCTAACAATGAGCAGTTCTTC. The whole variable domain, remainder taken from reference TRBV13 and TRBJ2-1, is AAGVIQSPRHLIKEKRETATLKCYPIPRHDTVYWYQQGPGQDPQFLISFYEKMQSDKGSIPDRFSAQQFSDYHSELNMSSLELGDSALYFCASSLVWDRANNEQFFGPGTRLTVL.

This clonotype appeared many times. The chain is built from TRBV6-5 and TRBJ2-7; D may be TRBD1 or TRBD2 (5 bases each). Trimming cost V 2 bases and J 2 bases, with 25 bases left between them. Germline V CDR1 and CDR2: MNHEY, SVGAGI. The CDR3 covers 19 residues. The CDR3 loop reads CASSYQTMRRGPGPYEQYF. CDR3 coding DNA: TGTGCCAGCAGTTACCAGACCATGCGTCGGGGACCCGGGCCCTACGAGCAGTACTTC.

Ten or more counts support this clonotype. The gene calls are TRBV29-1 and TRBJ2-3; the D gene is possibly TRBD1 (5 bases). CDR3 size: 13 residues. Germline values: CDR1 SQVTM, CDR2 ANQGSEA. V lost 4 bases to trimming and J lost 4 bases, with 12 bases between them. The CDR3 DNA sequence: TGCAGCGTTGGGCAGGGTCGCGCAGATACGCAGTATTTT. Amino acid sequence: CSVGQGRADTQYF.

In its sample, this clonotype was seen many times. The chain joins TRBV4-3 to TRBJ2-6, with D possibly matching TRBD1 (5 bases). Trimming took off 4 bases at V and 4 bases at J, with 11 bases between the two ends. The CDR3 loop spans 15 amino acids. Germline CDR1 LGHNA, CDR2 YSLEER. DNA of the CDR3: TGCGCCAGCAGCCCGGACATAACGGGGGCCAACGTCCTGACTTTC. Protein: CASSPDITGANVLTF.

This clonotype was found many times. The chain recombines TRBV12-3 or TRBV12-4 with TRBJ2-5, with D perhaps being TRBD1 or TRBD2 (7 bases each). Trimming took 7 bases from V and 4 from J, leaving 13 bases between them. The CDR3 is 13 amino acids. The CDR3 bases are TGTGCCAGCACTCAGGGGGGGGGAGAGACCCAGTACTTC. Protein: CASTQGGGETQYF.

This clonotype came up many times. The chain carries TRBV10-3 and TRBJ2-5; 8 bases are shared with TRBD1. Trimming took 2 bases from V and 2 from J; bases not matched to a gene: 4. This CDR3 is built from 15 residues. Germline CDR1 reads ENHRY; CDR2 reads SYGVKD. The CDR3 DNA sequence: TGTGCCATCAGTGAGAACCACAGGGGGCAAGAGACCCAGTACTTC. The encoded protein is CAISENHRGQETQYF.

The CDR3 bases are TGTGCCACCAGCTCCCCGATCTTTTTAAAGACCCAGTACTTC. Translating gives CATSSPIFLKTQYF. The chain links TRBV15 to TRBJ2-5, with no clear D. CDR1 is LNHNV and CDR2 is YYDKDF in the germline V gene (reference sequence). V was shortened by 5 bases and J by 6 bases, with 16 bases between the two germline ends. The CDR3 contains 14 residues.

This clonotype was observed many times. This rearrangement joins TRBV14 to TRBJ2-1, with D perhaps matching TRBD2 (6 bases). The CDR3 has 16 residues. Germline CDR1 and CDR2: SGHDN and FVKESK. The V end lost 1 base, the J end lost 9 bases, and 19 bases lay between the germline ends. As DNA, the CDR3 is TGTGCCAGCAGCCAAGCGCGGTCGGGGGTCGGGGCTGAGCAGTTCTTC. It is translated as CASSQARSGVGAEQFF.

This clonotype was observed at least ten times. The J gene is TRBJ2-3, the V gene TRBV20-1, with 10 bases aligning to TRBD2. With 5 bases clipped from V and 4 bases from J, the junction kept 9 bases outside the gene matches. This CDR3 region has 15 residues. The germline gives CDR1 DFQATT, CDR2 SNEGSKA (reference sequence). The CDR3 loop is CSASVAGGQADTQYF. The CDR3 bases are TGCAGTGCTTCCGTAGCGGGGGGCCAGGCAGATACGCAGTATTTT.

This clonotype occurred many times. The CDR3 reads CASSPSGTGGSYEQYF. The CDR3 DNA reads as TGTGCCAGCAGCCCTTCCGGGACAGGGGGTTCCTACGAGCAGTACTTC. This chain joins TRBV7-9 and TRBJ2-7; 11 positions match TRBD1. Germline-derived CDR1 and CDR2 are SEHNR and FQNEAQ (reference sequence). The CDR3 covers 16 residues. V was clipped by 5 bases and J by 1 base; unmatched bases: 7.

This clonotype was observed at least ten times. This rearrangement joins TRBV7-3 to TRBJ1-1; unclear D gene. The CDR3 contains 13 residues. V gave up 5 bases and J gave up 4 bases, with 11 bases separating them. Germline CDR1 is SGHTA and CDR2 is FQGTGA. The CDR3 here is CASSPTEITEAFF. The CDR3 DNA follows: TGTGCCAGCAGCCCCACAGAAATCACTGAAGCTTTCTTT.

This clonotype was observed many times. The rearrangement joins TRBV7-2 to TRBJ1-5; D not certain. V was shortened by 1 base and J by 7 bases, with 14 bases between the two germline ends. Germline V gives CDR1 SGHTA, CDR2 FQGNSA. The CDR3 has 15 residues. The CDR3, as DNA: TGTGCCAGCAGCTTAGTTAATCTAGTAGAGCAGCCCCAGCATTTT. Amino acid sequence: CASSLVNLVEQPQHF.

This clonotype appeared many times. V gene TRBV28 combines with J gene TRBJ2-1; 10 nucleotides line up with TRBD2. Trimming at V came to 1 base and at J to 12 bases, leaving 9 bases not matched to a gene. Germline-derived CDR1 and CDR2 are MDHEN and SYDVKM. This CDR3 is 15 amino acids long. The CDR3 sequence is CASSLLPSGGLGQFF. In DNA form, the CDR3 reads TGTGCCAGCAGTTTATTGCCTAGCGGGGGCCTCGGGCAGTTCTTC.

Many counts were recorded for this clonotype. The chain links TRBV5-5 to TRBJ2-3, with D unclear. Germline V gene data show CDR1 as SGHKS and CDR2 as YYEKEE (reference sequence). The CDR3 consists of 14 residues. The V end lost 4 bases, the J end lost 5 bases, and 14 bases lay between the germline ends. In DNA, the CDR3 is TGTGCCAGCAGCCCTTCTGCAGGCGGAGATACGCAGTATTTT. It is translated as CASSPSAGGDTQYF.

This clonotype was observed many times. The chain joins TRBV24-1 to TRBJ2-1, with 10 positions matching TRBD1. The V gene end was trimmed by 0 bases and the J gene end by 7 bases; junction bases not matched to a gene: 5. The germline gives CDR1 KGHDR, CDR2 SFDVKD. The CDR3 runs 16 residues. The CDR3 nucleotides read TGTGCCACCAGTGATTTGGGGGACAGGGGTAGGAATGAGCAGTTCTTC. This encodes CATSDLGDRGRNEQFF.

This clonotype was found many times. The chain's CDR3 is CASSLRSGDFYEQYF. CDR3 coding DNA: TGTGCCAGCAGCTTGAGATCGGGGGACTTCTACGAGCAGTACTTC. V usage is TRBV5-4 and J usage is TRBJ2-7, with D perhaps TRBD2 (6 bases). Germline loops: CDR1 SGHNT, CDR2 YYREEE (reference sequence). CDR3 size: 15 residues. Between the trimmed V and J ends, which lost 1 base and 3 bases, there was a span of 14 bases.